A single sample is the source of the 31 T cell receptor beta chains below, sequenced in a study of T cells in localized non-small cell lung cancer. This table comes from immunoSEQ multiplex PCR, and its TCRdb copy is limited to in-frame clones, with some not included. The sample records about 78,000 clones, approximately 84% being singletons. The input for sequencing was peripheral blood, taken before any cancer treatment. All receptors come from a man between 35 and 75 years old with stage I lung adenocarcinoma.

The V call is TRBV5-5, the J call TRBJ1-2, with D hard to call. Trimming shortened V by 0 bases and J by 2 bases, and 8 bases separated the two germline ends. The CDR3 covers 14 residues. CDR1 is SGHKS, CDR2 YYEKEE, per germline (reference sequence). The DNA of the CDR3 is TGTGCCAGCAGCTTGGACACGGGGAACTATGGCTACACCTTC. As protein: CASSLDTGNYGYTF.

The chain recombines TRBV7-3 with TRBJ2-6; 7 positions agree with TRBD2. Germline loops: CDR1 SGHTA, CDR2 FQGTGA. This CDR3 is built from 18 residues. Losses at the gene ends were 5 bases for V and 4 bases for J; bases not matched to a gene: 14. In DNA, the CDR3 is TGTGCCAGCAGCCGAAACGGGGGGTTACTGAGAGGGGCCAACGTCCTGACTTTC. Translation gives CASSRNGGLLRGANVLTF.

This clone was seen just once. This rearrangement joins TRBV9 to TRBJ2-6; maybe TRBD1 (5 bases). The germline CDR1 and CDR2 sequences are SGDLS and YYNGEE. Trimming cost V 4 bases and J 1 base, with 12 bases left between them. The length of the CDR3 is 16 residues. The CDR3 nucleotides are TGTGCCAGCAGCTCAGGGCTGGGTTCTGGGGCCAACGTCCTGACTTTC. Its protein is CASSSGLGSGANVLTF.

J is TRBJ1-1 and V is TRBV27; 10 nucleotides align to TRBD1. After removal of 4 bases from V and 4 bases from J, the junction contained 6 bases not matched to a gene. This CDR3 has 15 amino acids. The germline CDR1 and CDR2 sequences are MNHEY and SMNVEV (reference sequence). The CDR3 is CASSSGQGFRTEAFF. CDR3 sequence (DNA): TGTGCCAGCAGTTCGGGACAGGGGTTTCGCACTGAAGCTTTCTTT.

The rearrangement uses TRBV7-8 and TRBJ1-4; a possible D gene is TRBD1 (5 bases). This CDR3 is 14 amino acids long. V lost 4 bases to trimming and J lost 8 bases, with 14 bases between them. Per the germline V gene, CDR1 is SGHVS and CDR2 is FQNEAQ. The CDR3 loop is CASSSGGSLEKLFF. CDR3 nucleotides: TGTGCCAGCAGCTCTGGGGGGTCCCTGGAAAAACTGTTTTTT.

This chain joins TRBV19 and TRBJ2-7; D is perhaps TRBD2 (5 bases). The ends were cut back, 2 bases at V and 2 bases at J, with 7 bases in the middle. The CDR3 is 13 residues long. Looked up from germline, CDR1 is LNHDA and CDR2 is SQIVND (reference sequence). CDR3 coding DNA: TGTGCCAGTAGTATACGGGATGCCTACGAGCAGTACTTC. This encodes CASSIRDAYEQYF. Drawing the rest from reference TRBV19 and TRBJ2-7, the complete variable domain is DGGITQSPKYLFRKEGQNVTLSCEQNLNHDAMYWYRQDPGQGLRLIYYSQIVNDFQKGDIAEGYSVSREKKESFPLTVTSAQKNPTAFYLCASSIRDAYEQYFGPGTRLTVT.

The chain uses TRBV6-5 and TRBJ1-3; 7 bases are a match to TRBD1. The CDR3 totals 14 residues. With 5 bases clipped from V and 2 bases from J, the junction kept 3 bases outside the gene matches. Germline V gene data show CDR1 as MNHEY and CDR2 as SVGAGI. As DNA, the CDR3 is TGTGCCAGCAGTCGACAGGGACCTGGAAACACCATATATTTT. This sequence encodes CASSRQGPGNTIYF.

This clone was seen just once. V usage is TRBV10-3 and J usage is TRBJ2-2, with a weak D call TRBD2 (5 bases). Germline CDR1 is ENHRY and CDR2 is SYGVKD. The CDR3 spans 13 residues. With 8 bases removed from V and 1 base from J, the gap between germline ends came to 8 bases. The CDR3 bases are TGTGCCATCTTCCGGGAGAACACCGGGGAGCTGTTTTTT. Its protein product is CAIFRENTGELFF.

V is TRBV11-2 and J is TRBJ2-5, with 13 bases matching TRBD2. This CDR3 region has 17 residues. The V segment lost 1 base and the J segment 2 bases; nucleotides outside the gene matches: 4. The V gene's germline CDR1 is SGHAT and CDR2 FQNNGV. DNA for the CDR3: TGTGCCAGCAGCTTAGGATGGACTAGCGGGGGACAAGAGACCCAGTACTTC. Encoded protein: CASSLGWTSGGQETQYF.

The chain recombines TRBV9 with TRBJ2-2, with 11 positions matching TRBD2. Germline V gene lookup returns CDR1 SGDLS and CDR2 YYNGEE. The V gene end was trimmed by 3 bases and the J gene end by 1 base; junction bases not matched to a gene: 8. This CDR3 is 18 amino acids long. In nucleotides, the CDR3 is TGTGCCAGCAGCGCTAATCTAGGACTAGCGGGGAACACCGGGGAGCTGTTTTTT. It specifies CASSANLGLAGNTGELFF.

This chain links TRBV11-2 with TRBJ2-5; 10 nucleotides match TRBD1. Germline CDR1 is SGHAT and CDR2 is FQNNGV. V was clipped by 4 bases and J by 5 bases; unmatched bases: 7. The CDR3 runs to 15 residues. The CDR3 loop is CASSSGDRGMETQYF. CDR3 DNA sequence: TGTGCCAGCAGCTCGGGGGACAGGGGTATGGAGACCCAGTACTTC.

The CDR3: CASSPSGGTPYEQYF. The CDR3 DNA reads TGCGCCAGCAGCCCTAGCGGGGGGACGCCCTACGAGCAGTACTTC. The V and J genes are TRBV5-1 and TRBJ2-7; TRBD2 aligns across 11 bases. Germline V gene lookup returns CDR1 SGHRS and CDR2 YFSETQ. V gave up 4 bases and J gave up 2 bases; unmatched junction bases: 5. This CDR3 comprises 15 residues.

A single count supports this clone. The chain uses TRBV30 and TRBJ1-2, with unresolved D. This CDR3 has 11 residues. The V end lost 1 base, the J end lost 14 bases, and 14 bases lay between the germline ends. Germline loops: CDR1 GTSNPN, CDR2 SVGIG (reference sequence). The CDR3 DNA follows: TGTGCCTGGAGTGGAATAGGTTGGAGAACCTTC. The encoded protein is CAWSGIGWRTF.

This sequence joins TRBV5-1 and TRBJ2-1, with D possibly TRBD1 on 6 matching bases. Germline CDR1 SGHRS, CDR2 YFSETQ. The V end was cut by 0 bases, the J end by 7 bases, with 14 bases between. There are 15 residues in the CDR3. CDR3 sequence reads: CASSLAYGRGNEQFF. The CDR3 region has the DNA TGCGCCAGCAGCTTGGCCTATGGCAGGGGTAATGAGCAGTTCTTC.

This chain connects TRBV7-2 to TRBJ2-3, with D possibly TRBD2 on 7 matching bases. V was pared by 0 bases and J by 6 bases, with 16 bases between. The length of the CDR3 is 16 residues. The V gene's germline CDR1 is SGHTA and CDR2 FQGNSA. This CDR3 reads CASSLALRGREDTQYF. Written as DNA, the CDR3 is TGTGCCAGCAGCTTAGCGCTGCGGGGGCGGGAGGATACGCAGTATTTT.

The chain is built from TRBV7-6 and TRBJ2-1; possible D gene TRBD2, 6 bases. Germline-derived CDR1 and CDR2 are SGHVS and FNYEAQ. The V end lost 4 bases, the J end lost 8 bases, and 15 bases lay between the germline ends. The CDR3 sequence is 14 residues long. CDR3 sequence reads: CASSSQPSGDEQFF. The CDR3 bases are TGTGCCAGCAGCTCCCAGCCATCGGGAGATGAGCAGTTCTTC.

The chain carries TRBV7-2 and TRBJ2-3; 11 bases map to TRBD2. Germline V gives CDR1 SGHTA, CDR2 FQGNSA. There are 19 residues in the CDR3. V gave up 3 bases and J gave up 0 bases; unmatched junction bases: 11. The chain's CDR3 is CASSLHLAGGKTSTDTQYF. In DNA, the CDR3 is TGTGCCAGCAGCTTGCATCTAGCGGGGGGAAAGACTAGCACAGATACGCAGTATTTT.

The chain couples TRBV4-1 to TRBJ1-6; D might be TRBD1 (5 bases). Germline CDR1 MGHRA, CDR2 YSYEKL. The CDR3 is 17 residues long. Trimming removed 0 bases at V and 11 bases at J, with 20 bases between. CDR3 amino acids: CASSQDNDRHQIPPLHF. The CDR3 DNA is TGCGCCAGCAGCCAAGACAATGACAGACATCAAATACCACCCCTCCACTTT.

J is TRBJ1-5 and V is TRBV5-6; D unresolved. This CDR3 is 13 amino acids long. V lost 0 bases, J lost 10 bases, and 11 bases lay in between. Germline CDR1 is SGHDT and CDR2 is YYEEEE. The chain's CDR3 is CASSLEEGGPQHF. CDR3 nucleotides: TGTGCCAGCAGCTTGGAAGAGGGTGGTCCCCAGCATTTT.

The chain joins TRBV19 to TRBJ2-2; D possibly matches TRBD1 or TRBD2 (5 bases each). Looked up from germline, CDR1 is LNHDA and CDR2 is SQIVND (reference sequence). The CDR3 contains 15 residues. V was clipped by 2 bases and J by 5 bases, with 12 bases between them. CDR3 protein: CASSISRGETGELFF. DNA of the CDR3: TGTGCCAGTAGTATATCTAGGGGAGAAACCGGGGAGCTGTTTTTT.

The chain joins TRBV5-1 to TRBJ1-1; 8 bases are shared with TRBD1. CDR3 length: 15 amino acids. J lost 2 bases, V lost 6 bases, and 9 bases had no gene match. The germline gives CDR1 SGHRS, CDR2 YFSETQ. The CDR3 spells CASNDRGGKNTEAFF. The CDR3 nucleotides read TGCGCCAGCAACGACAGGGGCGGGAAAAACACTGAAGCTTTCTTT. Using reference TRBV5-1 and TRBJ1-1 for the parts outside the CDR3, the full variable domain is KAGVTQTPRYLIKTRGQQVTLSCSPISGHRSVSWYQQTPGQGLQFLFEYFSETQRNKGNFPGRFSGRQFSNSRSEMNVSTLELGDSALYLCASNDRGGKNTEAFFGQGTRLTVV.

The chain joins TRBV4-1 to TRBJ2-2, with 7 positions matching TRBD2. Germline V gene data show CDR1 as MGHRA and CDR2 as YSYEKL. The CDR3 sequence is 16 residues long. V trimming: 4 bases; J trimming: 1 base; junction bases outside the gene matches: 6. DNA for the CDR3: TGCGCCAGCAGCCCCGGGAGCGGGGAGAACACCGGGGAGCTGTTTTTT. This translates into CASSPGSGENTGELFF.

This clone was recorded only once. J is TRBJ1-1 and V is TRBV18; tentative D call: TRBD1 (5 bases). The V end lost 3 bases, the J end lost 3 bases, and 8 bases lay between the germline ends. The CDR3 loop spans 13 amino acids. The germline V gene encodes CDR1 KGHSH and CDR2 LQKENI. DNA for the CDR3: TGTGCCAGCTCACCGAGCAGGGACACTGAAGCTTTCTTT. This encodes CASSPSRDTEAFF. The full variable domain, its missing parts supplied by reference TRBV18 and TRBJ1-1, is NAGVMQNPRHLVRRRGQEARLRCSPMKGHSHVYWYRQLPEEGLKFMVYLQKENIIDESGMPKERFSAEFPKEGPSILRIQQVVRGDSAAYFCASSPSRDTEAFFGQGTRLTVV.

The rearrangement joins TRBV4-2 to TRBJ2-1, with 7 nucleotides matching TRBD2. Germline values: CDR1 LGHNA, CDR2 YNFKEQ. Trimming at V came to 4 bases and at J to 0 bases, leaving 9 bases not matched to a gene. The CDR3 extends over 17 amino acids. CDR3 sequence reads: CASSLKTSPSSYNEQFF. The CDR3 DNA sequence: TGTGCCAGCAGCCTTAAGACTAGCCCGAGCTCCTACAATGAGCAGTTCTTC.

The chain uses TRBV7-3 and TRBJ2-6, with 13 bases aligning to TRBD2. Trimming took 4 bases from V and 0 from J; bases not matched to a gene: 6. The CDR3 consists of 19 residues. Germline V gene lookup returns CDR1 SGHTA and CDR2 FQGTGA. CDR3 DNA: TGTGCCAGCAGCTCCACGACTAGCGGGGGGCTCTCTGGGGCCAACGTCCTGACTTTC. It yields the protein CASSSTTSGGLSGANVLTF.

This chain connects TRBV18 to TRBJ2-7; tentatively, D is TRBD2 (5 bases). The length of the CDR3 is 15 residues. In germline, CDR1 is KGHSH, CDR2 LQKENI. The ends were cut back, 4 bases at V and 2 bases at J, with 15 bases in the middle. This CDR3 reads CASSRGPGPTYEQYF. CDR3 coding DNA: TGTGCCAGCTCACGAGGGCCCGGGCCAACCTACGAGCAGTACTTC.

The V and J genes are TRBV11-2 and TRBJ2-7; D remains ambiguous. Germline V gene lookup returns CDR1 SGHAT and CDR2 FQNNGV. Trimming pared 8 bases from V and 3 bases from J, leaving 14 bases between. The CDR3 contains 13 residues. The CDR3 loop is CASDLLGNYEQYF. CDR3 sequence (DNA): TGTGCCAGCGATCTGCTAGGGAACTACGAGCAGTACTTC.

The J gene is TRBJ2-7, the V gene TRBV4-1; no definite D call. The ends were cut back, 1 base at V and 0 bases at J, with 10 bases in the middle. The CDR3 is 15 residues long. Germline V CDR1 and CDR2: MGHRA, YSYEKL. The CDR3 DNA is TGCGCCAGCAGCCAAGGATGGGGTTCCTCCTACGAGCAGTACTTC. Protein sequence: CASSQGWGSSYEQYF.

By proportion, this clone is medium-sized. The chain recombines TRBV18 with TRBJ2-6; D remains unclear. The CDR3 has 16 residues. From germline, CDR1 is KGHSH and CDR2 LQKENI. Trimming removed 2 bases at V and 3 bases at J, with 11 bases between. The CDR3 DNA is TGTGCCAGCTCACCATTTGGGTTAGGTGGGGCCAACGTCCTGACTTTC. It encodes CASSPFGLGGANVLTF. The full variable domain, with the rest looked up from reference TRBV18 and TRBJ2-6, is NAGVMQNPRHLVRRRGQEARLRCSPMKGHSHVYWYRQLPEEGLKFMVYLQKENIIDESGMPKERFSAEFPKEGPSILRIQQVVRGDSAAYFCASSPFGLGGANVLTFGAGSRLTVL.

The chain has TRBV29-1 and TRBJ2-3; D might be TRBD1 (6 bases). V was pared by 3 bases and J by 1 base, with 14 bases between. The germline V gene encodes CDR1 SQVTM and CDR2 ANQGSEA. The CDR3 contains 15 residues. CDR3 nucleotide sequence: TGCAGCGTTGATCCCGAGGGACACCGCACAGATACGCAGTATTTT. This encodes CSVDPEGHRTDTQYF.

The chain is built from TRBV1 and TRBJ2-3; the table's D call TRBD1 went unverified against the DNA. TRBV1 is a pseudogene segment. This CDR3 contains 15 residues. In DNA, the CDR3 is TGCACCAGCAGCCATGACCGGGACAGGGGTCGGACGCAGTATTTT. The encoded protein is CTSSHDRDRGRTQYF.